The clone carrying this T cell receptor beta chain showed up just a few times. Its antigen is undetermined. At one end, the junction sequence differs from germline, possibly due to a read error. This entry comes from a study of T-cell memory formation after mild COVID-19. Findings and limits, study-wide: Proof of SARS-CoV-2 specificity was absent for the second-wave clones that crested on day 37.

5'RACE primed at constant segments yielded TCR alpha and TCR beta cDNA libraries bearing sample barcodes and UMIs. TCRdb re-analysed the 5' RACE reads in MiXCR, keeping a single row per CDR3 protein. The sample records roughly 300,000 distinct CDR3 sequences, 7% to 10% being singletons. The sequenced material came from PBMCs or a T cell subset sorted from them (not recorded which). The source is a man aged 18-30 years who had mild COVID-19 (a few samples of this study predate the infection). Cell type and time point are not known.

The CDR3 coding sequence is TGTGCCAGCATACGACCGGGACTAGCCGCAGTTTTC. Its translation: CASIRPGLAAVF. The genes are TRBV6-2 or TRBV6-3 and TRBJ2-1, with 9 bases lining up with TRBD2. This CDR3 is built from 12 residues. The germline V gene encodes CDR1 MNHEY and CDR2 SVGEGT.